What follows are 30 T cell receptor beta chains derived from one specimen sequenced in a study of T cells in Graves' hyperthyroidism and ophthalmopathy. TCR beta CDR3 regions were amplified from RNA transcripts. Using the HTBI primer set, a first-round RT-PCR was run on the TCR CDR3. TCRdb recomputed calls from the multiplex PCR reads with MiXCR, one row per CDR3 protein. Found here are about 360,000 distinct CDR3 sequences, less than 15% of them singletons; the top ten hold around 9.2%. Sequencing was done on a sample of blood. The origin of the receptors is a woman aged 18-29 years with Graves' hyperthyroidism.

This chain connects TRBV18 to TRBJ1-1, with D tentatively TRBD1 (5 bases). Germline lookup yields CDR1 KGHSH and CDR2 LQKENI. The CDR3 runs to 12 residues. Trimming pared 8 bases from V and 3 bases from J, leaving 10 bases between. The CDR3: CASAWGDTEAFF. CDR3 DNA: TGTGCCAGCGCCTGGGGGGACACTGAAGCTTTCTTT.

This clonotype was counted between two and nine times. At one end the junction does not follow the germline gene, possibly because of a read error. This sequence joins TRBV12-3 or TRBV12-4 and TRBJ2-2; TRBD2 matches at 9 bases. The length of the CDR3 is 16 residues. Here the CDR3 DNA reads TGTGCCACCAGTGATTTGAGTAGCGGGAGCCCCGGGGAGCTGTTTTTT. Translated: CATSDLSSGSPGELFF.

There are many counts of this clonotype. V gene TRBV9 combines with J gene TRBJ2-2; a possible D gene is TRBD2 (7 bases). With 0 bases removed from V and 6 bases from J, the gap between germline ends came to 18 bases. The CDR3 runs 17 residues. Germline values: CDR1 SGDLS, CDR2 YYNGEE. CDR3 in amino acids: CASSVEGGGPGAGELFF. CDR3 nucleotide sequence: TGTGCCAGCAGCGTAGAGGGGGGAGGGCCTGGCGCCGGGGAGCTGTTTTTT. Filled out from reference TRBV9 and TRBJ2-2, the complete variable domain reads DSGVTQTPKHLITATGQRVTLRCSPRSGDLSVYWYQQSLDQGLQFLIQYYNGEERAKGNILERFSAQQFPDLHSELNLSSLELGDSALYFCASSVEGGGPGAGELFFGEGSRLTVL.

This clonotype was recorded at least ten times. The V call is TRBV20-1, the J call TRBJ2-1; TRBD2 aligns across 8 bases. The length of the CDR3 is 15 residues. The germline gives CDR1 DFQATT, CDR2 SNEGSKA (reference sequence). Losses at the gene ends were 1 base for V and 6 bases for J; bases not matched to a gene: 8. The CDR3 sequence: CSARATATSGNEQFF. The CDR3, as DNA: TGCAGTGCTAGAGCCACGGCTACTAGCGGCAATGAGCAGTTCTTC.

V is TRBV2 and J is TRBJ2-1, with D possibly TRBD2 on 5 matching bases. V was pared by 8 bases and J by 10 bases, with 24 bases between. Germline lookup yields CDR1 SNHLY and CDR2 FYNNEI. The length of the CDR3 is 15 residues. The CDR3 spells CASEGAGMVLNEQFF. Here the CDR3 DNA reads TGTGCCAGCGAAGGAGCCGGGATGGTCCTGAACGAGCAGTTCTTC.

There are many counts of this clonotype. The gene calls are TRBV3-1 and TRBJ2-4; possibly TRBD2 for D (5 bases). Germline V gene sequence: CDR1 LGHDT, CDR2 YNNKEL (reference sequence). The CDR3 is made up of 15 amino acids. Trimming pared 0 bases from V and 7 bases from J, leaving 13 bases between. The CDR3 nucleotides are TGTGCCAGCAGCCAAGAAACGAGTGCGGGTAACATTCAGTACTTC. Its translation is CASSQETSAGNIQYF.

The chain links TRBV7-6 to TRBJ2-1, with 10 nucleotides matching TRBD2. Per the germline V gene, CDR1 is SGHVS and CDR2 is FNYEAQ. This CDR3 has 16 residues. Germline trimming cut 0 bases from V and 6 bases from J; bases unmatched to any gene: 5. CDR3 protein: CASSLAASGSRNEQFF. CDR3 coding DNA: TGTGCCAGCAGCTTAGCGGCTAGCGGGAGCCGCAATGAGCAGTTCTTC.

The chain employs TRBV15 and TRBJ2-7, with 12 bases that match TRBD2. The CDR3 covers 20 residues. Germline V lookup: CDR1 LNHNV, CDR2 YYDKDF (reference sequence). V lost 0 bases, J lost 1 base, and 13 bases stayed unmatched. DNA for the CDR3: TGTGCCACCAGCAGAGATCTGTCGCGGGCGGGGACTAGCGGGTCCTACGAGCAGTACTTC. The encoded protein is CATSRDLSRAGTSGSYEQYF.

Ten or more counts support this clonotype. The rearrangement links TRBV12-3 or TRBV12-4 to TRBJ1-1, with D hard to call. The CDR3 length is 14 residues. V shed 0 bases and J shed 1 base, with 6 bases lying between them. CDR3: CASSLAQRNTEAFF. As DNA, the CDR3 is TGTGCCAGCAGTTTAGCACAGCGGAACACTGAAGCTTTCTTT.

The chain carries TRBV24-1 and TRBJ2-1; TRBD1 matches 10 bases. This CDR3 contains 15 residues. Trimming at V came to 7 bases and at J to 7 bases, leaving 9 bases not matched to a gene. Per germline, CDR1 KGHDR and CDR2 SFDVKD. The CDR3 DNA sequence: TGTGCCACCAGCCCCGGGACAGGGGACGGGAATGAGCAGTTCTTC. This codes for CATSPGTGDGNEQFF.

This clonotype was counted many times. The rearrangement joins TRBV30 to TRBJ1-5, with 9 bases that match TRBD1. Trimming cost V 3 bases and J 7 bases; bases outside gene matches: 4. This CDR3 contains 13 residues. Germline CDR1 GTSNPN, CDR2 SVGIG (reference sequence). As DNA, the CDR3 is TGTGCCTGGAGGGGACAGGGAGGACAGCCCCAGCATTTT. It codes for CAWRGQGGQPQHF.

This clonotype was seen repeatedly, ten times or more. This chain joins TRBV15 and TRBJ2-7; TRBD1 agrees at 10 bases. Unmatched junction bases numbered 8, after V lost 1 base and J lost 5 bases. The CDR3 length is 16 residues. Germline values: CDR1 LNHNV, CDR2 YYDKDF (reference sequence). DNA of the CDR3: TGTGCCACCAGCAGAGTCCGTGGGACAGGGGAGGACGAGCAGTACTTC. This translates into CATSRVRGTGEDEQYF.

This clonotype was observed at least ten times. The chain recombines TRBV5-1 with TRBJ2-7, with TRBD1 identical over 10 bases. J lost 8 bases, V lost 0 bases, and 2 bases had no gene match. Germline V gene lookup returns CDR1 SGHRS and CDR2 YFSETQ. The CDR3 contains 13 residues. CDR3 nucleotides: TGCGCCAGCAGCTTGGCGACAGGGGGCAAGCAGTACTTC. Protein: CASSLATGGKQYF.

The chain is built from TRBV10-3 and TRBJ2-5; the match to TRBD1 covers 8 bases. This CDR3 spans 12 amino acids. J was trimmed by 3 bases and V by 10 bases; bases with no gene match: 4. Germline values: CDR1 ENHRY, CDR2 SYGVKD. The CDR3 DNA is TGTGCCACCGCGACAGGGGAAGAGACCCAGTACTTC. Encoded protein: CATATGEETQYF.

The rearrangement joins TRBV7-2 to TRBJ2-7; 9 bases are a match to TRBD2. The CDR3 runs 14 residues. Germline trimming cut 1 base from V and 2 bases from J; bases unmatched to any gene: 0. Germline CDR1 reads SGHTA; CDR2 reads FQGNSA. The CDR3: CASSLVAGAYEQYF. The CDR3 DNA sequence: TGTGCCAGCAGCTTAGTAGCGGGGGCCTACGAGCAGTACTTC.

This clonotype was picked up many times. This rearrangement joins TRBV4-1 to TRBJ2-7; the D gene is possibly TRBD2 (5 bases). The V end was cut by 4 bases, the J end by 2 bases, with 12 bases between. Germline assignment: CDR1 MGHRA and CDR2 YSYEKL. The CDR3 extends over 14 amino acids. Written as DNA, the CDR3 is TGCGCCAGCAGCCCCGGGGAAGGGCCCTACGAGCAGTACTTC. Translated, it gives CASSPGEGPYEQYF.

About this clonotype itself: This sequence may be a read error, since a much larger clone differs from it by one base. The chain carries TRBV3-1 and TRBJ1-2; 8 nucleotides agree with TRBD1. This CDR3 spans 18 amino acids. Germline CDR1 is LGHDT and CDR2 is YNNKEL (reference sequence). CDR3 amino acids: CTSSQAPGGASSMGGYTF. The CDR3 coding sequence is TGTACCAGCAGCCAGGCCCCAGGGGGCGCGTCTTCGATGGGTGGCTACACCTTC.

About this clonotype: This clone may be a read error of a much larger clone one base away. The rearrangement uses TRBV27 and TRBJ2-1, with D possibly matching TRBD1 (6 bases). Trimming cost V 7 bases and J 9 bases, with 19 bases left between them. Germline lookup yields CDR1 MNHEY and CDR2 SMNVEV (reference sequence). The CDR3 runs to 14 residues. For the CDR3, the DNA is TGTGCCAGCACGCTGGGACACCTACTTGGTGAGCAGTTCTTC. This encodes CASTLGHLLGEQFF.

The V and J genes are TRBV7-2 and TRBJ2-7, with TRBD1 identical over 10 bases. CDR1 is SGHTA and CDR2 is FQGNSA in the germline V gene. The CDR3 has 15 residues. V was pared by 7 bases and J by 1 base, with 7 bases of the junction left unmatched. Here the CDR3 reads CASTRGQGKSYEQYF. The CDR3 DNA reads TGTGCCAGCACCCGGGGACAGGGGAAATCCTACGAGCAGTACTTC.

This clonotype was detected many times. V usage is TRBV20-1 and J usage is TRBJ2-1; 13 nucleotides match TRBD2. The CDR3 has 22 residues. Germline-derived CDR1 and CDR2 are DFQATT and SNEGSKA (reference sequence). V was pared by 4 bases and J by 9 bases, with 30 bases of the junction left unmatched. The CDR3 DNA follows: TGCAGTGCTACGATAACCGGGACACGTGGGCAAGTGGGACTAGCGGGATCGGGTGAGCAGTTCTTC. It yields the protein CSATITGTRGQVGLAGSGEQFF.

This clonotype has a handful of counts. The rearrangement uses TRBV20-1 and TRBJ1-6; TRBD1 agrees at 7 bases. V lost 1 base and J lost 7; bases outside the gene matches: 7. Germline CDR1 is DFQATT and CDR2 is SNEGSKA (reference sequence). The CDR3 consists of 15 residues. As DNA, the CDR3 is TGCAGTGCTAGAGGCAGAACAGGGGCAAATTCACCCCTCCACTTT. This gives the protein CSARGRTGANSPLHF.

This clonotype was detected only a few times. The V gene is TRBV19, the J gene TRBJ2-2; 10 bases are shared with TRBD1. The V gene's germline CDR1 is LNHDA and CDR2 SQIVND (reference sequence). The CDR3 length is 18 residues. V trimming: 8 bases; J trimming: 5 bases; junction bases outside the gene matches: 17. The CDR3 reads CASSIPGQGIRMTGELFF. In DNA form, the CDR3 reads TGTGCCAGTTCCATACCGGGACAGGGGATTCGGATGACCGGGGAGCTGTTTTTT.

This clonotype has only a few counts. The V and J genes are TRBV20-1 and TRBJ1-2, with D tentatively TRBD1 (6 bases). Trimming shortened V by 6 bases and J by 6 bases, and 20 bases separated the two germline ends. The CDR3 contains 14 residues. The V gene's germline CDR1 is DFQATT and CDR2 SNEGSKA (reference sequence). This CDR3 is CSANSWGREHGYTF. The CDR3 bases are TGCAGTGCCAACTCCTGGGGGCGGGAACATGGCTACACCTTC.

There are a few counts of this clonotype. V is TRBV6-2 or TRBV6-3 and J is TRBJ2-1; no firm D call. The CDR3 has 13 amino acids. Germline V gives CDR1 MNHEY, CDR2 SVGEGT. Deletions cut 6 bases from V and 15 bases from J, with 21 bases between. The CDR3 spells CASSPRSSDLLFF. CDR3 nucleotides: TGTGCCAGCAGCCCTCGTTCGAGCGACCTCCTGTTCTTC.

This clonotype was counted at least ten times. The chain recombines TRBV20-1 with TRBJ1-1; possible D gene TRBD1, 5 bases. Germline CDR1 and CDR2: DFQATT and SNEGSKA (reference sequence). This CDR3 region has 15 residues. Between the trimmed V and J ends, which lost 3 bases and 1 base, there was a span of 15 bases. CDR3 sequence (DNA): TGCAGTGCTAGGGGAGGACATGGGAAGAACACTGAAGCTTTCTTT. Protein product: CSARGGHGKNTEAFF.

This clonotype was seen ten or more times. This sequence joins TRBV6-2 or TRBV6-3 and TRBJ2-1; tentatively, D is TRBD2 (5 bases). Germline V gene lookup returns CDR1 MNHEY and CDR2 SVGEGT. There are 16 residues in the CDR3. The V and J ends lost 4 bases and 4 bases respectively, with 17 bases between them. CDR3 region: CASSSLRGSEYNEQFF. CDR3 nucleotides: TGTGCCAGCAGTTCCCTAAGAGGGAGTGAATACAATGAGCAGTTCTTC.

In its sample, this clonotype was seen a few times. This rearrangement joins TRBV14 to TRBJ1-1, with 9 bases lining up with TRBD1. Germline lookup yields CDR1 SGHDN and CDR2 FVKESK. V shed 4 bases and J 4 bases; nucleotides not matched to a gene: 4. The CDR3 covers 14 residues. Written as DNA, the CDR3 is TGTGCCAGCAGCCCCTGGGACAGGGTCACTGAAGCTTTCTTT. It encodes CASSPWDRVTEAFF. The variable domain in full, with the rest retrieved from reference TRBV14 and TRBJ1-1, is EAGVTQFPSHSVIEKGQTVTLRCDPISGHDNLYWYRRVMGKEIKFLLHFVKESKQDESGMPNNRFLAERTGGTYSTLKVQPAELEDSGVYFCASSPWDRVTEAFFGQGTRLTVV.

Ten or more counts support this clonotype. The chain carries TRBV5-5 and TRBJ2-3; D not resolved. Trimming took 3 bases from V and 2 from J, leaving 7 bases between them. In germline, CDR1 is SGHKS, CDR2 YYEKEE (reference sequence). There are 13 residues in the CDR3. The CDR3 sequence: CASSWTLTDTQYF. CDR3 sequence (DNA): TGTGCCAGCAGCTGGACCCTCACAGATACGCAGTATTTT.

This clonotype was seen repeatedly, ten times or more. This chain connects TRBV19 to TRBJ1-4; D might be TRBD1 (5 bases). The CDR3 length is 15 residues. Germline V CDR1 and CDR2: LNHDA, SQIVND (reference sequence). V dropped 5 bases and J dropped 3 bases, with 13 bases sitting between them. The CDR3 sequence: CASSAKGTPNEKLFF. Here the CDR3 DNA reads TGTGCCAGTAGTGCGAAGGGGACTCCTAATGAAAAACTGTTTTTT.

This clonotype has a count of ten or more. CDR3 sequence (DNA): TGTGCCAGCAGTTTCTATCGGCCTCCGGACTACGAGCAGTACTTC. Its protein product is CASSFYRPPDYEQYF. The rearrangement joins TRBV12-3 or TRBV12-4 to TRBJ2-7, with no clear D. Trimming removed 3 bases at V and 3 bases at J, with 15 bases between. CDR3 length: 15 residues.